This record concerns one TCR beta chain sequence. Its specificity is not known. This sample is part of a study of cytomegalovirus exposure and HLA in healthy donors. The protocol was immunoSEQ multiplex PCR, while the TCRdb copy is restricted to in-frame clones and leaves out a portion. The data show about 65,000 clones, about 90% seen once. This CDR3 region has 11 residues. CDR1 and CDR2 from the germline V gene are SQVTM and ANQGSEA. V lost 7 bases and J lost 3, with 9 bases in between. Findings of the study overall: Reported results showed that the classifier diagnosed cytomegalovirus status with high specificity and sensitivity. As confirmed in vitro, three CMV-associated chains were specific for CMV antigens. Cytomegalovirus association was listed for 164 TCR beta chains.

Sequencing was done on a sample of PBMCs. The rearrangement uses TRBV29-1 and TRBJ1-2, with D possibly matching TRBD1 (5 bases). The source of this sequence is a woman between 18 and 29 years old in good health and CMV-seronegative. CDR3 nucleotides: TGCAGCGCCTGGGGGGACTATGGCTACACCTTC. Amino acid sequence: CSAWGDYGYTF.